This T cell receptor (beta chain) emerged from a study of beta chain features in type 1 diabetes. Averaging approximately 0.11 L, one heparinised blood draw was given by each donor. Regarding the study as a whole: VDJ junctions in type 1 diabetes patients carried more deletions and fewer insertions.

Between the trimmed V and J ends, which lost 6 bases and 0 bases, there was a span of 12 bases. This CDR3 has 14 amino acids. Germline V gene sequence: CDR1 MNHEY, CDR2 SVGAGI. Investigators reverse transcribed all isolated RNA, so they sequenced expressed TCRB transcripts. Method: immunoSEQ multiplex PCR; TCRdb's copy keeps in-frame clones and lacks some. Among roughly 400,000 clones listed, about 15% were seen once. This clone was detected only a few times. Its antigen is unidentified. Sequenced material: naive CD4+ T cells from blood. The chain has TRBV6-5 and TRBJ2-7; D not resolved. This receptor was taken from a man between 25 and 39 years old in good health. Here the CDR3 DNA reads TGTGCCAGCAGCTTTGCCTTAGCCTCCTACGAGCAGTACTTC. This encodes CASSFALASYEQYF.